Sequencing of this TCR beta chain was carried out in a study of blood T cells in healthy people across ages. Across the whole study: About one barcoded beta molecule per two T cells came from capture by template switching. Whole-study results and caveats: Diversity of TCR beta per million T cells declined in a roughly linear way with age.

Sample-barcoded 5' priming and a J-beta primer mix drove a second PCR of roughly 6 to 12 cycles. TCRdb analysed the 5' RACE reads with MiXCR anew, one entry per CDR3 protein. The profile shows 1.2 million to 1.5 million distinct CDR3 sequences, around 55% of them singletons. Germline V gives CDR1 ENHRY, CDR2 SYGVKD. There are 14 residues in the CDR3. The trim removed 7 bases at V and 2 bases at J, leaving 7 bases unmatched. In regard to this clonotype: What it binds is not known.

Per sample, a minimum of 6 million PBMCs were isolated. Sequenced input: blood. The chain links TRBV10-3 to TRBJ2-7, with 8 bases that match TRBD2. This sequence originates from a man aged 18 to 29 in good health. The CDR3 is CAIMGAGAAYEQYF. The CDR3 DNA reads as TGTGCCATCATGGGAGCGGGGGCCGCCTACGAGCAGTACTTC.